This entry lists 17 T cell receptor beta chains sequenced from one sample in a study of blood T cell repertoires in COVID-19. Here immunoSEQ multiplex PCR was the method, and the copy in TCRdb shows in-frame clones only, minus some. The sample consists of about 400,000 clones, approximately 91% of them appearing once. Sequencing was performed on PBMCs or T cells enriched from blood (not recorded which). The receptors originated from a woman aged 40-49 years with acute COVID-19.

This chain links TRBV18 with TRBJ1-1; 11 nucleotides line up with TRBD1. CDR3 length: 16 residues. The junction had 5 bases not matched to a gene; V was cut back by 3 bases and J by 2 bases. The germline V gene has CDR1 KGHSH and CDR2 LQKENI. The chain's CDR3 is CASSPRTGGTNTEAFF. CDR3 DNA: TGTGCCAGCTCACCCCGGACAGGGGGCACTAACACTGAAGCTTTCTTT.

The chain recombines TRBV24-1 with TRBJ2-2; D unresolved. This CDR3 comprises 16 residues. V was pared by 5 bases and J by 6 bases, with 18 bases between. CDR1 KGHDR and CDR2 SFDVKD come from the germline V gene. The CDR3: CATSVEMATAAGELFF. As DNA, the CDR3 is TGTGCCACCAGTGTAGAGATGGCGACTGCGGCCGGGGAGCTGTTTTTT.

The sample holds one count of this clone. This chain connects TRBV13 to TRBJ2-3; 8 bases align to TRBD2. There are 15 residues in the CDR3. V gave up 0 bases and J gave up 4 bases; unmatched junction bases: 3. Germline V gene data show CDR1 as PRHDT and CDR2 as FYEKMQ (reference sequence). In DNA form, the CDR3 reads TGTGCCAGCAGCTTAGGCGGGACTAGTGCAGATACGCAGTATTTT. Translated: CASSLGGTSADTQYF.

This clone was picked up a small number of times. CDR3 sequence: CSVSRSGDGQPQHF. For the CDR3, the DNA is TGCAGCGTTTCACGTTCAGGGGATGGTCAGCCCCAGCATTTT. This rearrangement joins TRBV29-1 to TRBJ1-5; a possible D gene is TRBD1 (6 bases). V lost 5 bases to trimming and J lost 6 bases, with 17 bases between them. The CDR3 runs to 14 residues. From germline, CDR1 is SQVTM and CDR2 ANQGSEA.

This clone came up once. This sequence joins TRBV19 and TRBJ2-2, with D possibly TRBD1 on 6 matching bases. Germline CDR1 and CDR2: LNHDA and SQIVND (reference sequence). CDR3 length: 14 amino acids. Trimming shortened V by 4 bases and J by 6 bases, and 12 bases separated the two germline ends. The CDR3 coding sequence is TGTGCCAGTAGTAAGACAGGAGTGGCCGGGGAGCTGTTTTTT. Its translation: CASSKTGVAGELFF. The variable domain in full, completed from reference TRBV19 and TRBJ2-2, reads DGGITQSPKYLFRKEGQNVTLSCEQNLNHDAMYWYRQDPGQGLRLIYYSQIVNDFQKGDIAEGYSVSREKKESFPLTVTSAQKNPTAFYLCASSKTGVAGELFFGEGSRLTVL.

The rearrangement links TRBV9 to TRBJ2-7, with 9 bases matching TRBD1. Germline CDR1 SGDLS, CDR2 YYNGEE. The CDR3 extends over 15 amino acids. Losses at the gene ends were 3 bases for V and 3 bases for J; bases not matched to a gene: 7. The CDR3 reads CASSATGTGLYEQYF. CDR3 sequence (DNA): TGTGCCAGCAGCGCCACCGGGACAGGGCTCTACGAGCAGTACTTC.

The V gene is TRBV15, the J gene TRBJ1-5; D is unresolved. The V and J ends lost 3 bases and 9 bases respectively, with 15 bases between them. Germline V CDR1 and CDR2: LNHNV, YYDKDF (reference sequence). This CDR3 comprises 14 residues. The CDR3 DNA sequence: TGTGCCACCAGCAGTTTCCCCCGTCCAGGGCCCCAGCATTTT. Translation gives CATSSFPRPGPQHF.

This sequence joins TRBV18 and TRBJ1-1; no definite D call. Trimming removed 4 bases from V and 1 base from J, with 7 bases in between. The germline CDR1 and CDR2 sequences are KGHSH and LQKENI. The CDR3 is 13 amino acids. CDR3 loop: CASSLLPNTEAFF. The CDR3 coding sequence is TGTGCCAGCTCACTACTCCCGAACACTGAAGCTTTCTTT.

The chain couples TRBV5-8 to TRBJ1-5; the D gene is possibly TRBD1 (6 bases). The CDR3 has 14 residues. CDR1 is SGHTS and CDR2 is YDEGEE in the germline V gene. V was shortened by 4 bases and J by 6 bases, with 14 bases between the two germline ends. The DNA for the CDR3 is TGTGCCAGCAGCGGGCTCAGGGGTACTCAGCCCCAGCATTTT. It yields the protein CASSGLRGTQPQHF.

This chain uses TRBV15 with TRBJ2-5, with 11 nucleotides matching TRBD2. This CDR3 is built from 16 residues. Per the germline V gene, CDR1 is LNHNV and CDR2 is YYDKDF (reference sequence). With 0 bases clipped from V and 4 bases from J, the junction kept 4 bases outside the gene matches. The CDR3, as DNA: TGTGCCACCAGCAGAGACCTAGCGGGGGGAGGAGAGACCCAGTACTTC. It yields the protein CATSRDLAGGGETQYF.

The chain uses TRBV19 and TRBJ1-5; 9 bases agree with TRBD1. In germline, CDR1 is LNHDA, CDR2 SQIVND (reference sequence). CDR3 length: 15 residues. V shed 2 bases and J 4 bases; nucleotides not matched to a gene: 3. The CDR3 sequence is CASSITGGWNQPQHF. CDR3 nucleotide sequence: TGTGCCAGTAGTATAACAGGGGGCTGGAATCAGCCCCAGCATTTT.

CDR3 in DNA: TGTGCCAGCAGGTGGGCAGTCTCAATGAACACTGAAGCTTTCTTT. It codes for CASRWAVSMNTEAFF. The chain recombines TRBV2 with TRBJ1-1, with D unclear. V was pared by 6 bases and J by 0 bases, with 14 bases between. The CDR3 totals 15 residues. Germline V CDR1 and CDR2: SNHLY, FYNNEI.

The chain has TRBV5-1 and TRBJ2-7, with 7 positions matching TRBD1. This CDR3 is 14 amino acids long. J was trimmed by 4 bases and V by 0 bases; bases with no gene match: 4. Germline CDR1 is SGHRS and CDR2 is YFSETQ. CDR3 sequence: CASSLGGQEYEQYF. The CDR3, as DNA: TGCGCCAGCAGCTTGGGAGGACAGGAGTACGAGCAGTACTTC.

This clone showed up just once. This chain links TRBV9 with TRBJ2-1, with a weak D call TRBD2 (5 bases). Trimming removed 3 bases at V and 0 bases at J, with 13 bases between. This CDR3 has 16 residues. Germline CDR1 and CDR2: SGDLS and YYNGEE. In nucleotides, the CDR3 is TGTGCCAGCAGCGCCCGACTAAGCAACTCCTACAATGAGCAGTTCTTC. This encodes CASSARLSNSYNEQFF. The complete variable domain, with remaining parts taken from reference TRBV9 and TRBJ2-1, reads DSGVTQTPKHLITATGQRVTLRCSPRSGDLSVYWYQQSLDQGLQFLIQYYNGEERAKGNILERFSAQQFPDLHSELNLSSLELGDSALYFCASSARLSNSYNEQFFGPGTRLTVL.

CDR3 sequence (DNA): TGTGCCAGCAGCTTAGTGGCCGAAACCCCCATATATTTT. It codes for CASSLVAETPIYF. The chain links TRBV11-2 to TRBJ1-3; no clear D. With 1 base removed from V and 11 bases from J, the gap between germline ends came to 12 bases. This CDR3 contains 13 residues. Germline CDR1 SGHAT, CDR2 FQNNGV.

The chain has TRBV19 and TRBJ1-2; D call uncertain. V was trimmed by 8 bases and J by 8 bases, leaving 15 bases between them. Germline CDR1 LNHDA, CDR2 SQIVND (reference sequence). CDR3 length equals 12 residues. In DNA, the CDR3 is TGTGCCAGTTTGATCCGGGAAGGGGGCTACACCTTC. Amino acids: CASLIREGGYTF.

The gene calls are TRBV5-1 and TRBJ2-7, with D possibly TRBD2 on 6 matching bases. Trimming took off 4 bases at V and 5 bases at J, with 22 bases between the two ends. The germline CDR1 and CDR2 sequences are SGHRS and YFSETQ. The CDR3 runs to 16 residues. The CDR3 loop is CASSPGRRGGLDEQYF. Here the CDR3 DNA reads TGCGCCAGCAGCCCAGGGCGGAGGGGAGGTTTGGACGAGCAGTACTTC. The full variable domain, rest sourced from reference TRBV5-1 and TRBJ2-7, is KAGVTQTPRYLIKTRGQQVTLSCSPISGHRSVSWYQQTPGQGLQFLFEYFSETQRNKGNFPGRFSGRQFSNSRSEMNVSTLELGDSALYLCASSPGRRGGLDEQYFGPGTRLTVT.